Reported below is one T cell receptor beta chain. The sample originates from a study of blood T cell repertoires in COVID-19. For the study at large: The origin of the acute and convalescent COVID-19 samples was the United States, Italy and Spain.

Original processing notes: The authors estimated nucleated cell counts from reference gene primer amplification. Method: immunoSEQ multiplex PCR; TCRdb's copy keeps in-frame clones and lacks some. V, J and clone size derive from that table, while D and trimming were established from the DNA sequence. The sample has some 200,000 clones, approximately 85% seen once. CDR1 and CDR2 from the germline V gene are MNHEY and SVGAGI. V was pared by 6 bases and J by 4 bases, with 18 bases between. The CDR3 loop spans 15 amino acids. The rearrangement joins TRBV6-5 to TRBJ1-2; D might be TRBD1 (6 bases). Sequencing was performed on peripheral blood. The TCR was taken from a woman of 80 years or more with acute or convalescent COVID-19. The chain's CDR3 is CASSGPRQDVYGYTF. The DNA for the CDR3 is TGTGCCAGCAGCGGCCCAAGACAGGATGTCTATGGCTACACCTTC.